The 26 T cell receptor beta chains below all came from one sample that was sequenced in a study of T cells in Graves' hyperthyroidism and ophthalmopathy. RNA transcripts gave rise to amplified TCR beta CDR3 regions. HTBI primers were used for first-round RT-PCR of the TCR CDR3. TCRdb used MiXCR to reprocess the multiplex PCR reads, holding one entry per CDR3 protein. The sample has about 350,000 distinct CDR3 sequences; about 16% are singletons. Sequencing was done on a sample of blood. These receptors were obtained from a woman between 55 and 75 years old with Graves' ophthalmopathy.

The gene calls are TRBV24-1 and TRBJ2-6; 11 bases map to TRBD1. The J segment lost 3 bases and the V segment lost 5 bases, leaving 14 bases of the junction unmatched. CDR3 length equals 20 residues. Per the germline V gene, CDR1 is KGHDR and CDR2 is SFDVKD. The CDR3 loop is CATSGLSTGQGAVGANVLTF. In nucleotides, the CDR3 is TGTGCCACCAGTGGCTTAAGCACCGGACAGGGGGCTGTTGGGGCCAACGTCCTGACTTTC.

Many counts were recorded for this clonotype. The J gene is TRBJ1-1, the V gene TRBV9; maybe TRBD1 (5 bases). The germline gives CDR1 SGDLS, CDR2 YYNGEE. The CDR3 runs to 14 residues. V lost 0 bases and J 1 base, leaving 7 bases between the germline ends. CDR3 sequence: CASSVEGKNTEAFF. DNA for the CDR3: TGTGCCAGCAGCGTAGAGGGGAAGAACACTGAAGCTTTCTTT.

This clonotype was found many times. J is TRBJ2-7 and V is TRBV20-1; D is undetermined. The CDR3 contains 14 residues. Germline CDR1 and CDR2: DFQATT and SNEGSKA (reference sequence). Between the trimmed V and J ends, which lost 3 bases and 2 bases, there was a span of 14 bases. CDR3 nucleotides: TGCAGTGCTAGTTCGGTTGGGGTCCCCTACGAGCAGTACTTC. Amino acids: CSASSVGVPYEQYF.

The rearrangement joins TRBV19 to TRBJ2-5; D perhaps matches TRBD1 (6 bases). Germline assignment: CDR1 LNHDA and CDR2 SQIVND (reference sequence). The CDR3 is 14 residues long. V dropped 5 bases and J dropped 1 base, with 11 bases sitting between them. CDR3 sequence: CASSDQGFQETQYF. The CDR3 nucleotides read TGTGCCAGTAGTGATCAGGGGTTCCAAGAGACCCAGTACTTC.

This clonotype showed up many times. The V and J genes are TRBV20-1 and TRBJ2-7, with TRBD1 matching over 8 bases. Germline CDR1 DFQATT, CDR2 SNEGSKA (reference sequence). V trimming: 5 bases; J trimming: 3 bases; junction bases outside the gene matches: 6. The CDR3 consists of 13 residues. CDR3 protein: CSADGQGRYEQYF. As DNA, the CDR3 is TGCAGTGCTGATGGACAGGGCCGCTACGAGCAGTACTTC.

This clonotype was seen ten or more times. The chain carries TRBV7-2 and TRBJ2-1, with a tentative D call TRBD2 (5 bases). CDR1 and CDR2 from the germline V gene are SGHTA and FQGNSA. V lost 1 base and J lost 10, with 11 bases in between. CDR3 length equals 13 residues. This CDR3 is CASSLGAAGEQFF. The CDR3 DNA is TGTGCCAGCAGCTTAGGAGCGGCAGGAGAGCAGTTCTTC.

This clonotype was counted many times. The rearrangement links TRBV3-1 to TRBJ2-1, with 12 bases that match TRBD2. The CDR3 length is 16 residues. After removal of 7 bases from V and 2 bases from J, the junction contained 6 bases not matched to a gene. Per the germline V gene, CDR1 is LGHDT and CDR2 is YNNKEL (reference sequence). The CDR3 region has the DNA TGTGCCAGCACCTCCCTAGCGGGAGGGCCCTACAATGAGCAGTTCTTC. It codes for CASTSLAGGPYNEQFF.

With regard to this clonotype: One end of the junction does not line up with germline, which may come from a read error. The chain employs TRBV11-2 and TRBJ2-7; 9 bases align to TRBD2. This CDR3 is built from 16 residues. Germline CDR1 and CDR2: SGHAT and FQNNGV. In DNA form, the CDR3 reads TGTGCCAGCAGCTTAGATGACGGCGGGAGGGCCTACGAGCAGTACTTT. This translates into CASSLDDGGRAYEQYF.

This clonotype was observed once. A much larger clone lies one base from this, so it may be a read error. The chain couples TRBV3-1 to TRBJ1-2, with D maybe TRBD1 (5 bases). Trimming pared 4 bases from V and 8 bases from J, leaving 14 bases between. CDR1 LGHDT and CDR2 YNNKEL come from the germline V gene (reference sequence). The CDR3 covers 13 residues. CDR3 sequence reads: CASSPRDSEGYTF. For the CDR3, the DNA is TGTGCCAGCAGCCCCCGGGACTCCGAGGGCTACACCTTC.

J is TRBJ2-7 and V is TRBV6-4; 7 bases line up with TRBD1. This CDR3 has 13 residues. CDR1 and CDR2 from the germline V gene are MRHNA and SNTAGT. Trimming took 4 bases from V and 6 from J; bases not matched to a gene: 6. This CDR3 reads CASSVGRGSEQYF. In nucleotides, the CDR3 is TGTGCCAGCAGTGTTGGCAGGGGGAGCGAGCAGTACTTC.

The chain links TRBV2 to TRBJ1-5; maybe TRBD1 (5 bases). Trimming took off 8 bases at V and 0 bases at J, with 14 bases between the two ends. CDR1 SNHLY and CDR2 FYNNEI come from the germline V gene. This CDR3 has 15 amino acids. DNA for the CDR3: TGTGCCAGCCATAGGGGAGGCTATAGCAATCAGCCCCAGCATTTT. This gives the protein CASHRGGYSNQPQHF.

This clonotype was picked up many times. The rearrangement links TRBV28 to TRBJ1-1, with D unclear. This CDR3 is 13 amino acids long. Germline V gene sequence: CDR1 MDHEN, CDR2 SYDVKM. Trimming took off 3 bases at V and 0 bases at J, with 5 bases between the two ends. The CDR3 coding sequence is TGTGCCAGCAGTTTTTGGTTGAACACTGAAGCTTTCTTT. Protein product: CASSFWLNTEAFF. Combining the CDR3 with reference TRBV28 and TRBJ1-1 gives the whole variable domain DVKVTQSSRYLVKRTGEKVFLECVQDMDHENMFWYRQDPGLGLRLIYFSYDVKMKEKGDIPEGYSVSREKKERFSLILESASTNQTSMYLCASSFWLNTEAFFGQGTRLTVV.

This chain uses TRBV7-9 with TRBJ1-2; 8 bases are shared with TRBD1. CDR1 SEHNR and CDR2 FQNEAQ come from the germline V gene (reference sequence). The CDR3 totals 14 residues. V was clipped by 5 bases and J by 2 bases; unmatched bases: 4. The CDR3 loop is CASSTQGANYGYTF. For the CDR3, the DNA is TGTGCCAGCAGCACTCAGGGGGCAAACTATGGCTACACCTTC.

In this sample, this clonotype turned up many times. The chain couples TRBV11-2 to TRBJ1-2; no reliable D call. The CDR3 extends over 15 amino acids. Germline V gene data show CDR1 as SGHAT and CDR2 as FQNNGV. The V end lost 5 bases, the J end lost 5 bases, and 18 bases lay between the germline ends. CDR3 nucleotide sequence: TGTGCCAGCAGCCCAGAACAGCCAACCCTGTATGGCTACACCTTC. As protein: CASSPEQPTLYGYTF.

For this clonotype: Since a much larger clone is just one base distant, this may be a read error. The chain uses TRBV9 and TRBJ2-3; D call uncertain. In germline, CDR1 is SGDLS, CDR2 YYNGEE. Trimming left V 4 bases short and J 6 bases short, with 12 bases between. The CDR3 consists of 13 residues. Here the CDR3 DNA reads TGTGCCAGCAGCCCCTCGGCCCAGGATACGCAGTATTTT. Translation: CASSPSAQDTQYF. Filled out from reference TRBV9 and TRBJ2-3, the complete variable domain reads DSGVTQTPKHLITATGQRVTLRCSPRSGDLSVYWYQQSLDQGLQFLIQYYNGEERAKGNILERFSAQQFPDLHSELNLSSLELGDSALYFCASSPSAQDTQYFGPGTRLTVL.

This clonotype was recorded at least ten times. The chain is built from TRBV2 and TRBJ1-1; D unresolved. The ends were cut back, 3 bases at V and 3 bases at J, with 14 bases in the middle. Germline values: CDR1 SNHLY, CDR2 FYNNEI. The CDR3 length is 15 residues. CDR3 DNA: TGTGCCAGCAGTGAGCTCGCCGAAACGGACACTGAAGCTTTCTTT. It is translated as CASSELAETDTEAFF.

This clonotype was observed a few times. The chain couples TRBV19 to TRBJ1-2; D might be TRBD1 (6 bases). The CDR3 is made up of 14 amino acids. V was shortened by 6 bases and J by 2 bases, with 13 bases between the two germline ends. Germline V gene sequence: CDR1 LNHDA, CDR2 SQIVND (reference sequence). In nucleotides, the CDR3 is TGTGCCAGTAGCAACAGGGAGAAGAACTATGGCTACACCTTC. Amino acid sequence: CASSNREKNYGYTF.

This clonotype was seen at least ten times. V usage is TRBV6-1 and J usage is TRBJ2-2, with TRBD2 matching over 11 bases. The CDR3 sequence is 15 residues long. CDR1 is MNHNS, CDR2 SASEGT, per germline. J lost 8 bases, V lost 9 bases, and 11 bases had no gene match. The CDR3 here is CASNSGRARRGELFF. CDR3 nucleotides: TGTGCCAGTAATAGCGGGAGGGCGCGCAGGGGGGAGCTGTTTTTT.

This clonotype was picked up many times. In DNA, the CDR3 is TGCGCCAGCAGCTTCAATGGCAGGTACACAGATACGCAGTATTTT. Encoded protein: CASSFNGRYTDTQYF. V usage is TRBV5-1 and J usage is TRBJ2-3, with D unclear. Germline V gene data show CDR1 as SGHRS and CDR2 as YFSETQ. Trimming stripped 2 bases from V and 2 bases from J, with 12 bases between. The CDR3 is 15 residues long.

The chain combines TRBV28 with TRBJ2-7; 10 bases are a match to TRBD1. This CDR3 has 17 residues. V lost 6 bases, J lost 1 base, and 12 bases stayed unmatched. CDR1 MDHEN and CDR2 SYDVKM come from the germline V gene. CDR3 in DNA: TGTGCCAGCAGCCAACATCAAGGGACAGGGGAATCCTACGAGCAGTACTTC. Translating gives CASSQHQGTGESYEQYF.

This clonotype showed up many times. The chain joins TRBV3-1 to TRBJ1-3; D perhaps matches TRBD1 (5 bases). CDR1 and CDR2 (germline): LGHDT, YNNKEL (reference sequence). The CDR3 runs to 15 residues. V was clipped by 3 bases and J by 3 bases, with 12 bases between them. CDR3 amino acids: CASSQRQGSGNTIYF. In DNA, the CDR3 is TGTGCCAGCAGCCAGAGGCAGGGTAGTGGAAACACCATATATTTT.

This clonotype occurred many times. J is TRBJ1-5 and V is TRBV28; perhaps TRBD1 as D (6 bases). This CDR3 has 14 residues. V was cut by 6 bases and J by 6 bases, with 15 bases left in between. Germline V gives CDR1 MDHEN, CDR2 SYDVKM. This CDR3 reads CASSNSGATQPQHF. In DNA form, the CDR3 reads TGTGCCAGCAGCAACTCAGGGGCTACTCAGCCCCAGCATTTT.

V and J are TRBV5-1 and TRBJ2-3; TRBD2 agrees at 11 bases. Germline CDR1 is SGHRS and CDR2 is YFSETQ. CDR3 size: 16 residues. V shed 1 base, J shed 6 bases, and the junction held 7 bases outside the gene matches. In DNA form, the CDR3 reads TGCGCCAGCAGCTTGTTTGCGGTAGCGGGAGGGGATACGCAGTATTTT. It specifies CASSLFAVAGGDTQYF.

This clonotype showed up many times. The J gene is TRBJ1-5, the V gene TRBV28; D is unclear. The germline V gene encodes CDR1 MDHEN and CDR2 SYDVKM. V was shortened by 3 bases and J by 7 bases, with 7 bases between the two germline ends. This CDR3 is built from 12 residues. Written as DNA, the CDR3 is TGTGCCAGCAGTTTGAGGTACCAGCCCCAGCATTTT. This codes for CASSLRYQPQHF.

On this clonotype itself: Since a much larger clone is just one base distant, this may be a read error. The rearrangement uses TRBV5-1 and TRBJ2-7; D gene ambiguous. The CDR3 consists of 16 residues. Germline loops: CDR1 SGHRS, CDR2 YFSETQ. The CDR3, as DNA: TGCACCAGCAGCCGATCCGTTCCTGATATCTCCTACGAGCAGTACTTC. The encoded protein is CTSSRSVPDISYEQYF.

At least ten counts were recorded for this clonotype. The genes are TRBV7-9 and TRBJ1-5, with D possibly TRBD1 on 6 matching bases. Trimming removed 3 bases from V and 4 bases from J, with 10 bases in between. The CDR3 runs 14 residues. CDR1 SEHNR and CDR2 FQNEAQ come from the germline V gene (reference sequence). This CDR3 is CASSFMGANQPQHF. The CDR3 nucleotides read TGTGCCAGCAGCTTTATGGGGGCGAATCAGCCCCAGCATTTT.